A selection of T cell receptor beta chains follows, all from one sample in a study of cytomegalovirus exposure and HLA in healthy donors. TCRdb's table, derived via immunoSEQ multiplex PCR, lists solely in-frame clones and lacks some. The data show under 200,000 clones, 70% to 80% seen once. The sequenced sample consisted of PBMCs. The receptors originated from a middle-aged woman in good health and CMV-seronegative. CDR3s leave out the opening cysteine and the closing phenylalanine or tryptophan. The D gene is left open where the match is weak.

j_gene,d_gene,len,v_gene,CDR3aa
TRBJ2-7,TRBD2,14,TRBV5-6,ASSPGLAGVAYEQY
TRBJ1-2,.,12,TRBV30,AWRIQGFQYGYT
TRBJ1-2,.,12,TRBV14,ASSLTTGVDGYT
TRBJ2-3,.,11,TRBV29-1,SVEWQGTDTRY
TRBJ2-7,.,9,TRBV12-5,ASGQNYEQY
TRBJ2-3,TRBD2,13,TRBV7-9,ASSPLAAPTDTQY
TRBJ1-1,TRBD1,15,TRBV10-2,ASSDVTGGVRNTEAF
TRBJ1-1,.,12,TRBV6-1,ASSLPGENTEAF
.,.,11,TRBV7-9,ASSPGTLYEQY
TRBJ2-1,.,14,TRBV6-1,ASSEKSTTLENEQF
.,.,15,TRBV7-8,ASSLGRGGDRAYEQY
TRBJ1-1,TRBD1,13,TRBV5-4,ASSSYRGMNTEAF
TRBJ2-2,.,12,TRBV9,ASRRSGEAGELF
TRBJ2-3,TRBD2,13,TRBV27,ASSPRGVWTDTQY
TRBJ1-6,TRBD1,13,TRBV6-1,ASSEGRQGTSPLH
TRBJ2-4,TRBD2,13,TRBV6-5,ASRRERGGGYIQY
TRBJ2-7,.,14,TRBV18,ASSSVRLRGYYEQY